The 16 T cell receptor beta chains listed next were all sequenced from one sample in a study of cytomegalovirus exposure and HLA in healthy donors. It was with 60 Vbeta and 13 Jbeta primers that the PCR ran. The repertoire was sequenced with immunoSEQ multiplex PCR; TCRdb's copy has only in-frame clones and lacks some. The table shows about 170,000 clones, with less than 80% occurring only once. The sequenced sample consisted of PBMCs. These receptors all come from a man aged 40-50 years in good health and CMV-seronegative.

This clone showed up just once. The chain carries TRBV28 and TRBJ1-2; 8 bases align to TRBD1. V was clipped by 3 bases and J by 4 bases; unmatched bases: 7. The CDR3 covers 15 residues. Germline values: CDR1 MDHEN, CDR2 SYDVKM. CDR3 sequence (DNA): TGTGCCAGCAGTTTTCCCAGGGGGCTCTCCTATGGCTACACCTTC. Protein product: CASSFPRGLSYGYTF.

The chain links TRBV7-9 to TRBJ2-3; 11 bases are shared with TRBD2. The trim removed 5 bases at V and 2 bases at J, leaving 6 bases unmatched. CDR3 length equals 16 residues. Per the germline V gene, CDR1 is SEHNR and CDR2 is FQNEAQ (reference sequence). The CDR3 coding sequence is TGTGCCAGCAGCCCCCCACTAGCGGGAGACACAGATACGCAGTATTTT. Its protein is CASSPPLAGDTDTQYF.

This clone was counted once. The chain uses TRBV6-6 and TRBJ2-7; tentatively, D is TRBD2 (5 bases). Germline loops: CDR1 MNHNY, CDR2 SVGAGI (reference sequence). Between the trimmed V and J ends, which lost 7 bases and 3 bases, there was a span of 22 bases. The CDR3 sequence is 16 residues long. In nucleotides, the CDR3 is TGTGCCAGCACCCACCGGAGGCTATCAACCAACTACGAGCAGTACTTC. Translating gives CASTHRRLSTNYEQYF.

This chain uses TRBV11-2 with TRBJ2-7; a possible D gene is TRBD1 (6 bases). CDR3 length: 16 amino acids. In germline, CDR1 is SGHAT, CDR2 FQNNGV. V was clipped by 6 bases and J by 2 bases, with 20 bases between them. CDR3: CASRPRNGTRTYEQYF. The CDR3 DNA is TGTGCCAGCAGGCCTCGGAACGGGACACGGACCTACGAGCAGTACTTC.

V gene TRBV15 combines with J gene TRBJ1-1; 8 bases agree with TRBD1. The CDR3 sequence is 18 residues long. V lost 0 bases to trimming and J lost 4 bases; unmatched junction nucleotides: 13. From germline, CDR1 is LNHNV and CDR2 YYDKDF (reference sequence). CDR3 nucleotides: TGTGCCACCAGCAGAGATGGGACAGGAGCGGGGCAAGGCACTGAAGCTTTCTTT. Translating it yields CATSRDGTGAGQGTEAFF. The full variable domain, completed using reference TRBV15 and TRBJ1-1, is DAMVIQNPRYQVTQFGKPVTLSCSQTLNHNVMYWYQQKSSQAPKLLFHYYDKDFNNEADTPDNFQSRRPNTSFCFLDIRSPGLGDTAMYLCATSRDGTGAGQGTEAFFGQGTRLTVV.

The V and J genes are TRBV30 and TRBJ1-6, with D possibly being TRBD1 (6 bases). The CDR3 extends over 15 amino acids. Trimming removed 4 bases at V and 5 bases at J, with 15 bases between. Germline assignment: CDR1 GTSNPN and CDR2 SVGIG (reference sequence). This CDR3 reads CAWISGTPNNSPLHF. CDR3 nucleotides: TGTGCCTGGATTAGCGGGACACCAAATAATTCACCCCTCCACTTT.

The chain combines TRBV30 with TRBJ2-1; TRBD1 aligns across 8 bases. The CDR3 runs to 15 residues. Unmatched junction bases numbered 9, after V lost 4 bases and J lost 4 bases. Germline lookup yields CDR1 GTSNPN and CDR2 SVGIG (reference sequence). The CDR3 here is CAWTPRDRFYNEQFF. CDR3 nucleotide sequence: TGTGCCTGGACCCCACGGGACAGGTTTTACAATGAGCAGTTCTTC. The complete variable domain, with remaining parts taken from reference TRBV30 and TRBJ2-1, reads SQTIHQWPATLVQPVGSPLSLECTVEGTSNPNLYWYRQAAGRGLQLLFYSVGIGQISSEVPQNLSASRPQDRQFILSSKKLLLSDSGFYLCAWTPRDRFYNEQFFGPGTRLTVL.

The genes are TRBV5-1 and TRBJ2-5; 8 bases agree with TRBD2. With 5 bases clipped from V and 2 bases from J, the junction kept 2 bases outside the gene matches. This CDR3 contains 13 residues. Germline V lookup: CDR1 SGHRS, CDR2 YFSETQ. Here the CDR3 DNA reads TGCGCCAGCAGTAGCGGGGTACAAGAGACCCAGTACTTC. Translation gives CASSSGVQETQYF.

The rearrangement uses TRBV19 and TRBJ1-2; 7 positions match TRBD1. CDR3 size: 14 residues. Trimming took 3 bases from V and 3 from J; bases not matched to a gene: 4. Germline V gene lookup returns CDR1 LNHDA and CDR2 SQIVND (reference sequence). The DNA for the CDR3 is TGTGCCAGTAGTATCCGGGACAGTGACTATGGCTACACCTTC. Protein sequence: CASSIRDSDYGYTF. Drawing the rest from reference TRBV19 and TRBJ1-2, the complete variable domain is DGGITQSPKYLFRKEGQNVTLSCEQNLNHDAMYWYRQDPGQGLRLIYYSQIVNDFQKGDIAEGYSVSREKKESFPLTVTSAQKNPTAFYLCASSIRDSDYGYTFGSGTRLTVV.

In regard to this clone: Other DNA sequences in this sample translate to the same CDR3. J is TRBJ1-5 and V is TRBV27; no clear D gene. The CDR3 has 15 amino acids. Germline-derived CDR1 and CDR2 are MNHEY and SMNVEV (reference sequence). Trimming removed 4 bases from V and 3 bases from J, with 13 bases in between. DNA of the CDR3: TGTGCCAGCAGTTCGACTGGAGGTCACAATCAGCCCCAGCATTTT. Its translation is CASSSTGGHNQPQHF.

The rearrangement uses TRBV5-4 and TRBJ2-2, with 9 nucleotides matching TRBD1. Germline CDR1 SGHNT, CDR2 YYREEE (reference sequence). V gave up 4 bases and J gave up 5 bases; unmatched junction bases: 9. The CDR3 has 16 residues. The CDR3 DNA reads as TGTGCCAGCAGCCACGCGGGACAGGGTATGACCGGGGAGCTGTTTTTT. Its protein is CASSHAGQGMTGELFF.

V gene TRBV2 combines with J gene TRBJ1-2; D gene unclear. V shed 0 bases and J shed 8 bases, with 13 bases lying between them. Germline V gene sequence: CDR1 SNHLY, CDR2 FYNNEI. The CDR3 is made up of 14 amino acids. CDR3 sequence: CASSEAVILQGYTF. As DNA, the CDR3 is TGTGCCAGCAGTGAAGCGGTGATCCTTCAGGGCTACACCTTC.

CDR3 in DNA: TGTGCCAGCAGTGAAAACAGATCTAATGAAAAACTGTTTTTT. It yields the protein CASSENRSNEKLFF. The genes are TRBV2 and TRBJ1-4, with D uncertain. There are 14 residues in the CDR3. The germline V gene has CDR1 SNHLY and CDR2 FYNNEI. The V end lost 2 bases, the J end lost 3 bases, and 7 bases lay between the germline ends.

This clone was seen only a few times. This chain uses TRBV5-1 with TRBJ1-2; D is perhaps TRBD1 (6 bases). The V end was cut by 0 bases, the J end by 4 bases, with 13 bases between. CDR3 length: 15 amino acids. Germline lookup yields CDR1 SGHRS and CDR2 YFSETQ. The CDR3, as DNA: TGCGCCAGCAGCTTGGGAAACACAGGGAGCTATGGCTACACCTTC. This encodes CASSLGNTGSYGYTF.

The chain carries TRBV30 and TRBJ1-2; the D is unclear. CDR1 and CDR2 (germline): GTSNPN, SVGIG (reference sequence). The CDR3 consists of 15 residues. The V end lost 4 bases, the J end lost 4 bases, and 19 bases lay between the germline ends. CDR3 nucleotides: TGTGCCTGGAAGCCCCAGGCCCTTACTTTCTATGGCTACACCTTC. It specifies CAWKPQALTFYGYTF.

The rearrangement uses TRBV7-3 and TRBJ2-3; weak D call: TRBD2 (7 bases). This CDR3 is built from 13 residues. Germline assignment: CDR1 SGHTA and CDR2 FQGTGA. The germline V and J ends were trimmed by 4 bases and 6 bases, with 11 bases remaining between them. Written as DNA, the CDR3 is TGTGCCAGCAGCTCCGGGGGGCGGGATACGCAGTATTTT. Protein: CASSSGGRDTQYF.